This entry is about one TCR beta chain. The target antigen is unknown. The data originate from a study of beta chain features in type 1 diabetes. At the level of the study: Age, gender and cell yields were similar between patients and healthy donors.

The authors reverse transcribed all of the isolated RNA, so sequencing captured expressed TCRB transcripts. Clones were read by immunoSEQ multiplex PCR, and TCRdb kept only the in-frame ones, dropping some. This sample has about 160,000 clones, with over 7.5% found just once. Sorting with CD45RO/CCR7/CD25/CD127/CD95/CD27 yielded naive, central memory, regulatory and stem-like memory CD4+ cells. There are 15 residues in the CDR3. V lost 3 bases and J lost 0; bases outside the gene matches: 4. In germline, CDR1 is KGHSH, CDR2 LQKENI. Study-level findings and limits: In comparison with healthy donors, patients had naive, central memory and Treg TCRB repertoires that appeared more similar. VDJ junctions in type 1 diabetes patients carried more deletions and fewer insertions.

Sample: central memory CD4+ T cells from blood. J is TRBJ1-2 and V is TRBV18, with 7 bases that match TRBD1. The origin of this receptor is a man younger than 35 in good health. In nucleotides, the CDR3 is TGTGCCAGCTCACCCCGGGACAGCTCTAACTATGGCTACACCTTC. It translates to CASSPRDSSNYGYTF. The full variable domain, completed using reference TRBV18 and TRBJ1-2, is NAGVMQNPRHLVRRRGQEARLRCSPMKGHSHVYWYRQLPEEGLKFMVYLQKENIIDESGMPKERFSAEFPKEGPSILRIQQVVRGDSAAYFCASSPRDSSNYGYTFGSGTRLTVV.